Below are 10 T cell receptor beta chains sequenced from a single sample in a study of blood T cells in healthy people across ages. With a J-beta primer mix and a sample-barcoded 5' primer, a second PCR ran about 6 to 11 cycles. One entry per CDR3 protein, called by TCRdb with MiXCR from the 5' RACE reads. The sample holds about 780,000 distinct CDR3 sequences, less than 60% seen once. Sequenced input: blood. All receptors derive from a man older than 75 in good health.

The genes are TRBV7-8 and TRBJ2-2, with 7 bases fitting TRBD2. The J segment lost 4 bases and the V segment lost 4 bases, leaving 9 bases of the junction unmatched. The CDR3 covers 16 residues. Germline lookup yields CDR1 SGHVS and CDR2 FQNEAQ. The CDR3 bases are TGTGCCAGCAGCTCCCTAGCGGAGGTTGGCACCGGGGAGCTGTTTTTT. It translates to CASSSLAEVGTGELFF.

Many counts were recorded for this clonotype. DNA of the CDR3: TGCAGTGCTAGAGATCGGCTAGCGGGAGTTTTGGGTGAGCAGTTCTTC. As protein: CSARDRLAGVLGEQFF. The rearrangement links TRBV20-1 to TRBJ2-1; 10 positions match TRBD2. The J segment lost 9 bases and the V segment lost 0 bases, leaving 11 bases of the junction unmatched. The CDR3 is 16 amino acids. Germline-derived CDR1 and CDR2 are DFQATT and SNEGSKA (reference sequence).

This clonotype was recorded at least ten times. V gene TRBV12-3 or TRBV12-4 combines with J gene TRBJ2-5; D is unresolved. Trimming took off 6 bases at V and 2 bases at J, with 13 bases between the two ends. The CDR3 is 14 amino acids. CDR3 coding DNA: TGTGCCAGCAGCCTGACAAATGGACAAGAGACCCAGTACTTC. This codes for CASSLTNGQETQYF.

This clonotype has more than one count but fewer than ten. The J gene is TRBJ2-4, the V gene TRBV12-3 or TRBV12-4, with 9 bases matching TRBD1. V lost 6 bases, J lost 6 bases, and 6 bases stayed unmatched. The CDR3 contains 14 residues. The CDR3 bases are TGTGCCAGCAGGGACCCGGGACAGGGAAACATTCAGTACTTC. Protein: CASRDPGQGNIQYF.

This chain uses TRBV20-1 with TRBJ2-4; TRBD2 aligns across 11 bases. The J call may be faulty, since TRBJ2-5 better matches the DNA end. Germline V gene sequence: CDR1 DFQATT, CDR2 SNEGSKA (reference sequence). This CDR3 has 14 amino acids. CDR3 sequence reads: CSARELAGVETQYF. The CDR3 nucleotides read TGCAGTGCTAGAGAACTAGCGGGAGTCGAGACCCAGTACTTC.

The V gene is TRBV10-3, the J gene TRBJ2-7; D is tentatively TRBD1 or TRBD2 (5 bases each). CDR1 ENHRY and CDR2 SYGVKD come from the germline V gene. The ends were cut back, 4 bases at V and 5 bases at J, with 12 bases in the middle. The CDR3 is 13 residues long. The CDR3 sequence is CAISGTNGNEQYF. CDR3 sequence (DNA): TGTGCCATCAGTGGGACAAACGGGAACGAGCAGTACTTC.

This chain joins TRBV29-1 and TRBJ2-7, with D perhaps given as TRBD1 or TRBD2 (5 bases each). The CDR3 runs to 13 residues. Trimming took 6 bases from V and 1 from J, leaving 13 bases between them. CDR1 SQVTM and CDR2 ANQGSEA come from the germline V gene. In DNA, the CDR3 is TGCAGCGTGAAGAGGGGCGCATCCTACGAGCAGTACTTC. It yields the protein CSVKRGASYEQYF.

The J gene is TRBJ2-1, the V gene TRBV20-1; 12 nucleotides agree with TRBD1. Germline V gene sequence: CDR1 DFQATT, CDR2 SNEGSKA (reference sequence). Trimming removed 2 bases from V and 0 bases from J; junction bases left unmatched: 8. CDR3 length: 18 residues. The CDR3 sequence: CSARPPGQGAGSYNEQFF. The CDR3 nucleotides read TGCAGTGCTAGACCCCCGGGACAGGGGGCAGGCTCCTACAATGAGCAGTTCTTC.

V is TRBV14 and J is TRBJ2-1; D not resolved. V lost 0 bases and J 5 bases, leaving 23 bases between the germline ends. The CDR3 consists of 19 residues. Per germline, CDR1 SGHDN and CDR2 FVKESK. The CDR3 DNA reads TGTGCCAGCAGCCAAGAGAGGTTCGCGACACGCGAAACTGACAATGAGCAGTTCTTC. Translating it yields CASSQERFATRETDNEQFF.

The V and J genes are TRBV27 and TRBJ1-2; 8 bases are a match to TRBD1. Looked up from germline, CDR1 is MNHEY and CDR2 is SMNVEV (reference sequence). The CDR3 has 16 amino acids. Trimming at V came to 0 bases and at J to 6 bases, leaving 9 bases not matched to a gene. The CDR3 DNA follows: TGTGCCAGCAGTTTATCAGGCAGGGGGCGACGGGATGGCTACACCTTC. Protein sequence: CASSLSGRGRRDGYTF.